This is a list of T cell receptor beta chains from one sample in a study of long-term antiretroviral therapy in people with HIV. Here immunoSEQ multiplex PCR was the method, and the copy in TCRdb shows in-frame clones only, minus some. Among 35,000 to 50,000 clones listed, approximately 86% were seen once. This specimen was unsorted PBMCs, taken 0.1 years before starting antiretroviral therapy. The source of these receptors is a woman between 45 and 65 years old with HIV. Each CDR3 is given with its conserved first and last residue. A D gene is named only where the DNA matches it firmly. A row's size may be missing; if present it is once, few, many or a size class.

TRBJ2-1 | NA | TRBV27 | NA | CASSLAPTRQFF | TGTGCCAGCAGTTTAGCCCCCACTCGGCAGTTCTTC
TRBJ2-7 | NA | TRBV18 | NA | CASSPGGSETYEQYF | TGTGCCAGCTCACCCGGGGGTTCAGAAACCTACGAGCAGTACTTC
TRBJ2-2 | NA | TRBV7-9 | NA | CASSPDWGFTGELFF | TGTGCCAGCAGCCCTGACTGGGGATTCACCGGGGAGCTGTTTTTT
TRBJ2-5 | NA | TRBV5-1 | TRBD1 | CASSLRTGTQETQYF | TGCGCCAGCAGCCTACGGACAGGGACCCAAGAGACCCAGTACTTC
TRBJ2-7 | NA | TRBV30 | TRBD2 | CAWSVRAGGPYEQYF | TGTGCCTGGAGTGTACGCGCGGGGGGGCCCTACGAGCAGTACTTC
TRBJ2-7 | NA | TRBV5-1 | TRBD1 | CASTGQGYEQYF | TGCGCCAGCACCGGACAGGGCTACGAGCAGTACTTC
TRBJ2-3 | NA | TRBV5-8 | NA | CASSWVGDSTDTQYF | TGTGCCAGCAGCTGGGTCGGGGATAGCACAGATACGCAGTATTTT
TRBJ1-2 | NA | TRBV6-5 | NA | CASSYSQVAGYGYTF | TGTGCCAGCAGTTACTCGCAGGTTGCTGGTTACGGCTACACCTTC
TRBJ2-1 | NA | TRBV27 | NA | CASSPDASYNEQFF | TGTGCCAGCAGTCCCGATGCCTCCTACAATGAGCAGTTCTTC
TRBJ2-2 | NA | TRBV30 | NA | CAWALNGAGELFF | TGTGCCTGGGCCCTTAATGGCGCCGGGGAGCTGTTTTTT
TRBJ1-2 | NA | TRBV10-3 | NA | CAISGDAGGGYTF | TGTGCCATCAGTGGGGACGCCGGAGGGGGCTACACCTTC
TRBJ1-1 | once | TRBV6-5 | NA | CASSYSRGTEAFF | TGTGCCAGCAGTTACTCGAGGGGGACTGAAGCTTTCTTT
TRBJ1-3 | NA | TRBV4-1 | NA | CASSQVENSGNTIYF | TGCGCCAGCAGCCAAGTTGAGAACTCTGGAAACACCATATATTTT
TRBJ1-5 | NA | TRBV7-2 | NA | CASSLREGGGQPQHF | TGTGCCAGCAGCTTACGGGAGGGTGGCGGGCAGCCCCAGCATTTT
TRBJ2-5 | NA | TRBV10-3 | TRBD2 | CAISSPAGTRETQYF | TGTGCCATCAGTTCTCCAGCGGGGACGCGGGAGACCCAGTACTTC
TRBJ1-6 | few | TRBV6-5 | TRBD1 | CATGGGDRRGSPLHF | TGTGCCACCGGAGGGGGGGACAGAAGGGGGTCACCCCTCCACTTT
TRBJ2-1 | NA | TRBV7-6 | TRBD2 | CASSETGTRGSEQFF | TGTGCCAGCAGCGAAACCGGGACTAGAGGCAGTGAGCAGTTCTTC
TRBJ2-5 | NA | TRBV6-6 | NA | CASNPPGGAWETQYF | TGTGCCAGCAACCCCCCAGGCGGGGCGTGGGAGACCCAGTACTTC
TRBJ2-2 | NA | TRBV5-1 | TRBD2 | CASSFSGATGELFF | TGCGCCAGCAGTTTTAGCGGGGCCACCGGGGAGCTGTTTTTT
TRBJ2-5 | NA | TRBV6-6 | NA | CASSPRGAGETQYF | TGTGCCAGCAGCCCCCGGGGGGCCGGGGAGACCCAGTACTTC
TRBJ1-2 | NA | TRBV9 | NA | CASSVAGRGDYGYTF | TGTGCCAGCAGCGTAGCAGGCAGGGGTGACTATGGCTACACCTTC
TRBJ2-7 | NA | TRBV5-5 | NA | CASSWAGSYEQYF | TGTGCCAGCAGCTGGGCAGGTTCCTACGAGCAGTACTTC
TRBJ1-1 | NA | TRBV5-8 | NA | CASSSGQTSGEAFF | TGTGCCAGCAGCTCCGGACAGACCTCTGGTGAAGCTTTCTTT
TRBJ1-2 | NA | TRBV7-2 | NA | CASSLGPQGYNYGYTF | TGTGCCAGCAGCTTAGGCCCGCAGGGGTACAACTATGGCTACACCTTC
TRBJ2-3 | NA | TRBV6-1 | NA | CASSGDGSSTDTQYF | TGTGCCAGCAGTGGGGACGGATCTAGCACAGATACGCAGTATTTT
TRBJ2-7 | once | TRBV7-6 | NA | CASSFGGGGYEQYF | TGTGCCAGCAGCTTCGGAGGGGGCGGTTACGAGCAGTACTTC
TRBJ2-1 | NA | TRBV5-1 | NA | CASSLEPGLDEQFF | TGCGCCAGCAGCTTGGAACCAGGGCTTGATGAGCAGTTCTTC
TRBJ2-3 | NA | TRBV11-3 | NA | CASSSEGTNTDTQYF | TGTGCCAGCAGCTCGGAAGGAACTAACACAGATACGCAGTATTTT
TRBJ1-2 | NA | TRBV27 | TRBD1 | CASSFRTGNYGYTF | TGTGCCAGCAGTTTCCGGACAGGGAACTATGGCTACACCTTC
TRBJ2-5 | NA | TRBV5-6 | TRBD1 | CASSLRQGQETQYF | TGTGCCAGCAGCCTAAGACAGGGTCAAGAGACCCAGTACTTC
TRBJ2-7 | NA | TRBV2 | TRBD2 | CASRGTSGGTYEQYF | TGTGCCAGCAGAGGTACTAGCGGGGGAACCTACGAGCAGTACTTC
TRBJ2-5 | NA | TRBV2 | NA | CARSVSKYF | TGTGCCAGAAGTGTTTCTAAGTACTTC
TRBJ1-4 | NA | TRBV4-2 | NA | CASSQGHATNEKLFF | TGTGCCAGCAGCCAAGGTCATGCAACTAATGAAAAACTGTTTTTT
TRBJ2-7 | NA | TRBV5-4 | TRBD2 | CASSLAGGTLEQYF | TGTGCCAGCAGCTTGGCGGGGGGGACTTTGGAGCAGTACTTC
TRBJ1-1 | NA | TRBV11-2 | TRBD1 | CASSVGQGANTEAFF | TGTGCCAGCAGCGTCGGACAGGGGGCGAACACTGAAGCTTTCTTT
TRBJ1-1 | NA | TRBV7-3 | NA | CASRQGIGTEAFF | TGTGCCAGTCGACAAGGGATCGGCACTGAAGCTTTCTTT
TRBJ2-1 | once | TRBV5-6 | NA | CASSSTVSGEQFF | TGTGCCAGCAGCTCGACAGTATCAGGTGAGCAGTTCTTC
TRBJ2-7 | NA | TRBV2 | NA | CASSDKAGQMSYEQYF | TGTGCCAGCAGTGACAAAGCGGGACAGATGTCCTACGAGCAGTACTTC
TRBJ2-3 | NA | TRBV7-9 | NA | CASSSQGQVTDTQYF | TGTGCCAGCAGCTCCCAGGGGCAAGTCACAGATACGCAGTATTTT
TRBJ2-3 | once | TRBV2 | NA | CASSEAGGRDTQYF | TGTGCCAGCAGTGAAGCGGGGGGCAGAGATACGCAGTATTTT
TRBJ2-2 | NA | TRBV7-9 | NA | CASSLYGGYTGELFF | TGTGCCAGCAGCTTATACGGGGGCTACACCGGGGAGCTGTTTTTT
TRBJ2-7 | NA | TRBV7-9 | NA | CASSLAVYEQYF | TGTGCCAGCAGCTTAGCCGTTTACGAGCAGTACTTC
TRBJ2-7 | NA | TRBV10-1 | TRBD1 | CASSDPRQGHEQYF | TGCGCCAGCAGTGACCCCAGACAGGGCCACGAGCAGTACTTC
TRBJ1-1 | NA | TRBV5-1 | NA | CASRENRGSMNTEAFF | TGCGCCAGCAGGGAAAACAGAGGTTCCATGAACACTGAAGCTTTCTTT
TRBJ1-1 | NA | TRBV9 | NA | CASSKEGWGTEAFF | TGTGCCAGCAGCAAAGAAGGGTGGGGCACTGAAGCTTTCTTT
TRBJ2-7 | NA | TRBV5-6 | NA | CASSWGWGAYEQYF | TGTGCCAGCAGCTGGGGGTGGGGGGCCTACGAGCAGTACTTC
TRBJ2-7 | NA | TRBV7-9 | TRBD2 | CASSLGLAGDEQYF | TGTGCCAGCAGCTTAGGGCTAGCGGGGGACGAGCAGTACTTC
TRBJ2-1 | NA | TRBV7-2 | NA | CASSLVEGPWEQFF | TGTGCCAGCAGCTTAGTAGAGGGGCCCTGGGAGCAGTTCTTC
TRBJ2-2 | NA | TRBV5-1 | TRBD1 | CASTPPQGRHTGELFF | TGCGCCAGCACCCCACCACAGGGGCGGCACACCGGGGAGCTGTTTTTT
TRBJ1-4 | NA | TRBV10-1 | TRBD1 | CASSENAGTGNEKLFF | TGCGCCAGCAGTGAAAACGCCGGGACAGGGAATGAAAAACTGTTTTTT
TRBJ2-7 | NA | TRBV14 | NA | CASSQDRVSLEQYF | TGTGCCAGCAGCCAAGATCGGGTCAGCCTCGAGCAGTACTTC
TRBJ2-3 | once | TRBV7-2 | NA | CASSPVGKSDTQYF | TGTGCCAGCAGCCCCGTCGGCAAGTCAGATACGCAGTATTTT
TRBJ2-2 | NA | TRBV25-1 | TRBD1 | CASQGAGGELFF | TGTGCCAGCCAGGGGGCTGGCGGGGAGCTGTTTTTT
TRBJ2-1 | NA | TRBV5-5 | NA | CASSNGLTSSYNEQFF | TGTGCCAGCAGTAACGGACTTACGAGCTCCTACAATGAGCAGTTCTTC
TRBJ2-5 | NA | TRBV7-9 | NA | CASSFEVQTQYF | TGTGCCAGCAGCTTCGAGGTGCAGACCCAGTACTTC
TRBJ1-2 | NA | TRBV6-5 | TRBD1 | CASSYSPGQGYGYTF | TGTGCCAGCAGTTACTCCCCGGGACAGGGTTATGGCTACACCTTC
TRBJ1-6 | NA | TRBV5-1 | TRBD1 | CASSRDRAYSPLHF | TGCGCCAGCAGTCGGGACAGGGCCTATTCACCCCTCCACTTT
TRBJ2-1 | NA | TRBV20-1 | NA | CSARGGGQQFF | TGCAGTGCTAGAGGTGGGGGTCAGCAGTTCTTC
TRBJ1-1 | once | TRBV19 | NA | CASLEGGLNTEAFF | TGTGCCAGTTTAGAGGGAGGCCTGAACACTGAAGCTTTCTTT